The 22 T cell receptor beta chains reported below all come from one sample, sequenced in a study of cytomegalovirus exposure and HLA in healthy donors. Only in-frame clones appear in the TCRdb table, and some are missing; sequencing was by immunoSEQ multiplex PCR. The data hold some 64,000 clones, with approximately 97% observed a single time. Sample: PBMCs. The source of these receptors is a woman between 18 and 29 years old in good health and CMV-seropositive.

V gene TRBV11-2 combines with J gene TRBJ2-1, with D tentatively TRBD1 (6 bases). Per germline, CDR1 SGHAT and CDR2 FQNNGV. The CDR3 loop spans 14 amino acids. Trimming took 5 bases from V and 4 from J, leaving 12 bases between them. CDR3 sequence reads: CASSRRDIYNEQFF. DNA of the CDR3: TGTGCCAGCAGCCGCCGGGACATATACAATGAGCAGTTCTTC.

The CDR3 loop reads CASSKQGAGKNIQYF. Written as DNA, the CDR3 is TGTGCCAGCAGTAAACAGGGGGCTGGCAAAAACATTCAGTACTTC. This rearrangement joins TRBV28 to TRBJ2-4; 9 bases align to TRBD1. CDR3 length: 15 residues. Germline CDR1 MDHEN, CDR2 SYDVKM. Trimming cost V 5 bases and J 3 bases; bases outside gene matches: 5.

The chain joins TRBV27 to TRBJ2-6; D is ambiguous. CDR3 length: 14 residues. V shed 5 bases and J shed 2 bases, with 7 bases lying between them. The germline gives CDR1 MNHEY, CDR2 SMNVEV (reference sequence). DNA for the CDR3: TGTGCCAGCAGTCCGGTAGCTGGGGCCAACGTCCTGACTTTC. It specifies CASSPVAGANVLTF.

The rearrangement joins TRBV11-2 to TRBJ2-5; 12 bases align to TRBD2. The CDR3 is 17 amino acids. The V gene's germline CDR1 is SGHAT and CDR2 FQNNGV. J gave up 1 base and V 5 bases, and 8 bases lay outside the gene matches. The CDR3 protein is CASSHTSGRPVQETQYF. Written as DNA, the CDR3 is TGTGCCAGCAGCCACACTAGCGGGAGGCCCGTCCAAGAGACCCAGTACTTC.

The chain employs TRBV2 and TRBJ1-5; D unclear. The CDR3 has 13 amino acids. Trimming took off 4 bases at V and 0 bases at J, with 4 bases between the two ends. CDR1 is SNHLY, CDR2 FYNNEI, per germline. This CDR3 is CASSGDSNQPQHF. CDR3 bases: TGTGCCAGCAGTGGAGATAGCAATCAGCCCCAGCATTTT.

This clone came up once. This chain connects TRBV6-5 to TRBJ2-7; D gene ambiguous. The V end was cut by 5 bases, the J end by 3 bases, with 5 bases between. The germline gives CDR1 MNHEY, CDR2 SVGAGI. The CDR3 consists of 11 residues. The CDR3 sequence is CASSDIYEQYF. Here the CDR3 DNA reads TGTGCCAGCAGTGACATCTACGAGCAGTACTTC.

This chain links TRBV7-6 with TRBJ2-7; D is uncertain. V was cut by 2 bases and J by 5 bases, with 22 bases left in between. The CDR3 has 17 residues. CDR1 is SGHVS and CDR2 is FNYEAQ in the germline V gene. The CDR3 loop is CASSLSFGSEGSNEQYF. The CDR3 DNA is TGTGCCAGCAGCTTATCGTTCGGCTCCGAAGGTAGCAACGAGCAGTACTTC.

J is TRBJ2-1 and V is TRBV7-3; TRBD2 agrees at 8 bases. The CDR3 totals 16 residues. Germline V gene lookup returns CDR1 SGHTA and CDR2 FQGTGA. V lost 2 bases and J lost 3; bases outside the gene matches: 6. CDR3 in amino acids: CASSLAASGLYNEQFF. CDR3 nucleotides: TGTGCCAGCAGCTTAGCGGCTAGCGGGCTCTACAATGAGCAGTTCTTC.

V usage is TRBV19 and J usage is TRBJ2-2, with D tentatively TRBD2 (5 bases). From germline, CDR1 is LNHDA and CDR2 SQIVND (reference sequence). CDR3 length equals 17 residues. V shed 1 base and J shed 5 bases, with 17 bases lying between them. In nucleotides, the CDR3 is TGTGCCAGTAGTATAGGTGTCTTTCGAACGGGGACCGGGGAGCTGTTTTTT. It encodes CASSIGVFRTGTGELFF. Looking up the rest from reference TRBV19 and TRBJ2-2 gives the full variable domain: DGGITQSPKYLFRKEGQNVTLSCEQNLNHDAMYWYRQDPGQGLRLIYYSQIVNDFQKGDIAEGYSVSREKKESFPLTVTSAQKNPTAFYLCASSIGVFRTGTGELFFGEGSRLTVL.

The CDR3 protein is CASSARGRGGNEQFF. CDR3 sequence (DNA): TGTGCCAGCAGTGCTCGGGGGAGGGGGGGCAATGAGCAGTTCTTC. The chain employs TRBV6-1 and TRBJ2-1, with a possible D match to TRBD2 (7 bases). Per germline, CDR1 MNHNS and CDR2 SASEGT. This CDR3 spans 15 amino acids. V was trimmed by 4 bases and J by 6 bases, leaving 16 bases between them.

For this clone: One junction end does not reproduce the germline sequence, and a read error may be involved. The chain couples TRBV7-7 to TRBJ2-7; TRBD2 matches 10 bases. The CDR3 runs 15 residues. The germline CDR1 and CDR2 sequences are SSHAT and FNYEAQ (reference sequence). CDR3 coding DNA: TGTGCTAGCAGCCCCGGACTAGCGGAACCCTACGAGCAGTACTTC. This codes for CASSPGLAEPYEQYF.

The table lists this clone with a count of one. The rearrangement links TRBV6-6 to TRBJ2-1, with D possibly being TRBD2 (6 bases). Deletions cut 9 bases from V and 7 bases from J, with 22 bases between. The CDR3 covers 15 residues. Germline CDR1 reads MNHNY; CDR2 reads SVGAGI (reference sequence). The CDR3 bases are TGTGCCAGTCAGAGGGGACTCCCAGGGCCAAATGAGCAGTTCTTC. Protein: CASQRGLPGPNEQFF.

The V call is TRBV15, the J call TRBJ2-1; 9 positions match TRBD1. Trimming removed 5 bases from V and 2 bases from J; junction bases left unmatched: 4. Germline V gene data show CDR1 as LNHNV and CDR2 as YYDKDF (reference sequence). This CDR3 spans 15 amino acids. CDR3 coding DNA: TGTGCCACCAGCCAGGACAGGGGCCCCTACAATGAGCAGTTCTTC. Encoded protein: CATSQDRGPYNEQFF.

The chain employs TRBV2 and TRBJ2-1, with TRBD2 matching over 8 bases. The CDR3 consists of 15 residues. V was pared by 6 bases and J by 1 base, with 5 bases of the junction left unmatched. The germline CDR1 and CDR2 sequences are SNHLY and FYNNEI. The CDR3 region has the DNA TGTGCCAGCAGGCCCACTAGCGGATCCTACAATGAGCAGTTCTTC. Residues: CASRPTSGSYNEQFF.

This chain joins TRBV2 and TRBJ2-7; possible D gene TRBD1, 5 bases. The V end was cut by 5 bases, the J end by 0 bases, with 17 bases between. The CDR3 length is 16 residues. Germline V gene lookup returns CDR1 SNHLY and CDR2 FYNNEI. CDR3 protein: CASSLGFRASSYEQYF. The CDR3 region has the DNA TGTGCCAGCAGTCTAGGATTCAGGGCCAGCTCCTACGAGCAGTACTTC.

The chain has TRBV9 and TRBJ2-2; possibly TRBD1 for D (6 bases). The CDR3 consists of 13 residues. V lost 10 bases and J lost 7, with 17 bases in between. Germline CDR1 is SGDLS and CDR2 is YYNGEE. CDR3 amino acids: CASQTGGGGELFF. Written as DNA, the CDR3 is TGTGCCTCCCAGACAGGCGGTGGCGGGGAGCTGTTTTTT.

The CDR3 sequence is CASSSTGGASYGYTF. The CDR3 nucleotides are TGTGCCAGCAGCTCTACAGGGGGCGCCAGCTATGGCTACACCTTC. This chain uses TRBV7-3 with TRBJ1-2; TRBD1 aligns across 9 bases. This CDR3 is 15 amino acids long. The junction had 7 bases not matched to a gene; V was cut back by 4 bases and J by 4 bases. CDR1 is SGHTA and CDR2 is FQGTGA in the germline V gene. The whole variable domain, remainder taken from reference TRBV7-3 and TRBJ1-2, is GAGVSQTPSNKVTEKGKYVELRCDPISGHTALYWYRQSLGQGPEFLIYFQGTGAADDSGLPNDRFFAVRPEGSVSTLKIQRTERGDSAVYLCASSSTGGASYGYTFGSGTRLTVV.

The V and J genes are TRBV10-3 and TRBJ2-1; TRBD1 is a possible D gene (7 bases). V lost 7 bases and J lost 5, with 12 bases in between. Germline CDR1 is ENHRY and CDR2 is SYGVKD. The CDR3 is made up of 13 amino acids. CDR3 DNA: TGTGCCATCAAGGGCAGGGGGGACAATGAGCAGTTCTTC. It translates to CAIKGRGDNEQFF.

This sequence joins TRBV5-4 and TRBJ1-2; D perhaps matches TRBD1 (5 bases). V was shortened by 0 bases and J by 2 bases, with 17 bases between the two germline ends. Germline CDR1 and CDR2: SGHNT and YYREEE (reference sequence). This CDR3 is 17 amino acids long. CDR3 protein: CASSLGGGAGRNYGYTF. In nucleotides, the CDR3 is TGTGCCAGCAGCTTGGGTGGAGGGGCAGGCAGAAACTATGGCTACACCTTC. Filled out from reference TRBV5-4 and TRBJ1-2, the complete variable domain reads ETGVTQSPTHLIKTRGQQVTLRCSSQSGHNTVSWYQQALGQGPQFIFQYYREEENGRGNFPPRFSGLQFPNYSSELNVNALELDDSALYLCASSLGGGAGRNYGYTFGSGTRLTVV.

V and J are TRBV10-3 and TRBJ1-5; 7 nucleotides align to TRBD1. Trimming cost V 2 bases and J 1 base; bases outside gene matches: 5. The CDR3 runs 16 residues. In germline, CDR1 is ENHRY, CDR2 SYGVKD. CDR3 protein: CAISEGTAVSNQPQHF. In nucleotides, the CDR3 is TGTGCCATCAGTGAGGGGACAGCGGTAAGCAATCAGCCCCAGCATTTT.

CDR3 bases: TGTGCCAGCAGCCAATCCCCTATGACAACTAGCGGGAGGGCCTATACGCAGTATTTT. The encoded protein is CASSQSPMTTSGRAYTQYF. The V call is TRBV4-2, the J call TRBJ2-3; 13 bases agree with TRBD2. This CDR3 is built from 19 residues. The germline V gene has CDR1 LGHNA and CDR2 YNFKEQ. V shed 2 bases and J 7 bases; nucleotides not matched to a gene: 15.

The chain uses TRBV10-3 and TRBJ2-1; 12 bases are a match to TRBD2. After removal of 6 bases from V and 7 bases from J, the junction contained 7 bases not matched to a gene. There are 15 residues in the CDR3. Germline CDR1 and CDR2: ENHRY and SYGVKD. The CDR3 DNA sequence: TGTGCCATCAGGTCGACTAGCGGGAGTTGGAATGAGCAGTTCTTC. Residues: CAIRSTSGSWNEQFF.